What follows is one T cell receptor beta chain and its context. The antigen is undetermined. The CDR3 length is 15 residues. V lost 3 bases, J lost 4 bases, and 15 bases lay in between. CDR1 and CDR2 (germline): SEHNR, FQNEAQ (reference sequence). The assay was immunoSEQ multiplex PCR, and TCRdb's table has in-frame clones only and misses some. Of fewer than 300,000 clones listed, approximately 95% are singletons. The entry originates in a study of T cell responses to AZD1222 COVID-19 vaccine. The study's findings and limits: Baseline serostatus was positive in only six AZD1222 recipients. Across spike, vaccine-associated CD4 TCRs were found, dominant at 160-218 and 743-854. The study sampled repertoires only after the peak T cell response. Among the donors, most were white British and more were female, and clonal diversity was possibly underestimated.

This clonotype was sampled from an adult in good health. The sequencing here drew on peripheral blood, taken on day 0 of AZD1222 vaccination. The V gene is TRBV7-9, the J gene TRBJ1-1; maybe TRBD1 (6 bases). Written as DNA, the CDR3 is TGTGCCAGCAGCTTCGGGTGGCAGGGGACCACTGAAGCTTTCTTT. Protein sequence: CASSFGWQGTTEAFF.